This is a list of T cell receptor beta chains from one sample in a study of tumor and adjacent non-tumor tissue in lung cancer. TCRdb processed the multiplex PCR reads anew with MiXCR; each CDR3 protein has one entry. The table lists approximately 53,000 distinct CDR3 sequences, 74% of them singletons. The specimen was distant non-tumor lung tissue. The source is a woman aged 55-69 years with non-small cell lung cancer. Each CDR3 is given with its conserved first and last residue. The D gene is left open where the match is weak. Only part of the rows carry a size: once, few, many, or a class if the clone is expanded.

V gene	D gene	J gene	clone size	CDR3 DNA	CDR3 protein
TRBV4-2	TRBD1	TRBJ2-3	.	TGTGCTAGCAGCGTCGGACAGGAGCGGCGCACACATACGCAGTATTTT	CASSVGQERRTHTQYF
TRBV5-4	TRBD1	TRBJ1-2	.	TGTGCCAGCAGCATGGCGTACAGGGGCTTTGATGGCTACACCTTC	CASSMAYRGFDGYTF
TRBV7-2	TRBD1	TRBJ2-1	few	TGTGCCAGCAGCCCCGAACGGGACAGCTACAATGAGCAGTTCTTC	CASSPERDSYNEQFF
TRBV12-3/TRBV12-4	.	TRBJ2-5	many	TGTGCCAGCAGCCGTGGCCAGACCCAGTACTTC	CASSRGQTQYF
TRBV29-1	TRBD1	TRBJ2-6	.	TGCACCGTTGAAGTTTGGACAGGGATAGGTAACTCTGGGGCTAACGTCCTGACTTTC	CTVEVWTGIGNSGANVLTF
TRBV6-2/TRBV6-3	.	TRBJ1-4	.	TGTGCCAGCCGGGACCACCAGGAAAAAGTGTTTTTT	CASRDHQEKVFF
TRBV12-3/TRBV12-4	.	TRBJ1-5	.	TGTGCCAGCAGTTTCTTGAGAGCGAATCAGCCCCAGCATTTT	CASSFLRANQPQHF
TRBV29-1	.	TRBJ2-7	.	TGCAGCGCAAGTCGGGGAATCAACGAGCAGTACTTC	CSASRGINEQYF
TRBV12-3/TRBV12-4	.	TRBJ1-2	.	TGTGCCAGCAGACTCGTACCGGGACTGCCTGCTTATGGCTACACCTTC	CASRLVPGLPAYGYTF
TRBV11-3	.	TRBJ2-3	.	TGTGCCAGCACCTCAGATCAGGATGGCGGGGGCACCACAGATACGCAGTATTTT	CASTSDQDGGGTTDTQYF
TRBV4-3	.	TRBJ2-3	.	TGCACCAGCAGCCGGGACCGTAACTCAGATACGCAGTATTTT	CTSSRDRNSDTQYF
TRBV19	.	TRBJ2-2	few	TGTGCCAGTACGATTACTGCAGCCTCCTGGGAGCTGTTTTTT	CASTITAASWELFF
TRBV28	.	TRBJ2-3	once	TGTGGCACCAAAGGTGTCGGGCCAGATATGCAGTATTTT	CGTKGVGPDMQYF
TRBV11-2	.	TRBJ2-5	.	TGTGCCAGCAGCTTAGAGACGGCGCAGACCCAGTACTTC	CASSLETAQTQYF
TRBV6-2/TRBV6-3	.	TRBJ2-3	.	TGTGCCAGCCGAAGGGGGGGAGGGCCGGATACGCAGTATTTT	CASRRGGGPDTQYF
TRBV6-2/TRBV6-3	TRBD1	TRBJ2-7	.	TGTGCCTGCAGCGGACAGGCAGGCTACGAGCAGTACTTC	CACSGQAGYEQYF
TRBV6-6	.	TRBJ2-5	.	TGTGCCAGCAGTACGGTACAAGAGACCCAGTACTTC	CASSTVQETQYF
TRBV7-9	.	TRBJ1-1	.	TGTGCCAGCAGCTCTGGCCCCTCACGAGCTTTCTTT	CASSSGPSRAFF
TRBV29-1	.	TRBJ1-2	.	TGCAGGGTTCCAAGTGGGGGTGGCTACACCTTC	CRVPSGGGYTF
TRBV4-3	TRBD2	TRBJ2-1	.	TGTGCCAGCAGCCAATTTTTCCCTAGCGGGAGGGCGTTCGATGAGCAGTTCTTC	CASSQFFPSGRAFDEQFF
TRBV4-2	.	TRBJ1-4	.	TGTGTCAGCCGTGAGTCAAGGGAATTTCGGGAAAAACTGTTTTTT	CVSRESREFREKLFF
TRBV6-6	.	TRBJ1-3	.	TGTGCCAGCAGCCTCTGGACCGACATCATATATTTT	CASSLWTDIIYF
TRBV4-1	.	TRBJ1-1	.	TGCGCCAGCAGCTACACACGGGGGGCTAATGAAGCTTTCTTT	CASSYTRGANEAFF
TRBV12-3/TRBV12-4	TRBD2	TRBJ2-5	.	TGTGCCAACAGTTTACAAGGCGGGGGATCAGAGACCCAGTACTTC	CANSLQGGGSETQYF
TRBV6-5	TRBD1	TRBJ1-6	.	TGTGCCAGCAGTTATTCGACTGGGACAGGGCCGATTAACCCCCACTTT	CASSYSTGTGPINPHF
TRBV11-2	.	TRBJ2-2	.	TGTGTCAGCGGCTTTTTCCAGACCGGGGAGCTGTTTTTT	CVSGFFQTGELFF
TRBV29-1	.	TRBJ1-1	.	TGCAGCGTTCTGGAGAGGGGGTCGAACACTGAAGCCTTCTTT	CSVLERGSNTEAFF
TRBV6-5	TRBD1	TRBJ2-3	.	TGTGCCACTCAGGGGGTAGTAACAGATACGCAGTATTTT	CATQGVVTDTQYF
TRBV5-6	TRBD1	TRBJ2-7	few	TGTGCCAGCAGCAGTGGACAGGAGTTCCACGAGCAGTACTTC	CASSSGQEFHEQYF
TRBV11-1	.	TRBJ2-2	.	TGTGCCAACAGCTCCTGGGCCCGAAACAGCGGGGAGCTGTTTTTT	CANSSWARNSGELFF
TRBV7-8	TRBD2	TRBJ2-6	many	TGTGCCAGCAGCAGGGGCGCCGGCGGGAGATTATCCGGGGCCAACGTCCTGACTTTC	CASSRGAGGRLSGANVLTF
TRBV6-4	.	TRBJ2-2	.	TGTGCCAGCAGTTCAGGGGATACCGGGGAGCTGTTTTTT	CASSSGDTGELFF
TRBV11-2	TRBD2	TRBJ2-7	.	TGTGCCAGCAGCCTGATTAGCGGGGGGGCCTACTACGAGCAGTACTTC	CASSLISGGAYYEQYF
TRBV11-2	.	TRBJ2-3	once	TGTGCCAGCAACTTAGATCTCGGCGGAGGGGATTCGCGGTATTTT	CASNLDLGGGDSRYF
TRBV4-1	TRBD1	TRBJ1-2	once	TGCGCCAGCACCCTAAAGACCACCACGACAGGGGAAGTCTATGGCTACACTTTC	CASTLKTTTTGEVYGYTF
TRBV28	.	TRBJ1-5	.	TGTCCCCCAGGACAGCAAAATGGGTGCAATCAGCCCCAGCATTTT	CPPGQQNGCNQPQHF
TRBV11-2	.	TRBJ2-2	.	TGCGCCAGCAGTTTGACAGTTACCGGGGAGCTGTTTTTT	CASSLTVTGELFF